Shown below are 24 T cell receptor beta chains from a single sample sequenced in a study of molecular identifiers for immune sequencing clone quantification. TCRdb re-analysed the PCR reads in MiXCR, keeping a single row per CDR3 protein. The data show about half a million distinct CDR3 sequences, roughly a fifth seen once. Sequencing was performed on naive CD8+ T cells from blood, with Jurkat cell RNA spiked in. Subset noted: FACS-sorted CD8+CD4-CCR7+CD45RA+ naive T cells. These receptors were obtained from a human donor in good health. Some libraries in this study had Jurkat cell RNA spiked in.

In regard to this clonotype: One end of the junction does not line up with germline, which may come from a read error. The genes are TRBV4-3 and TRBJ2-1; 14 bases fit TRBD2. The CDR3 is 19 residues long. CDR1 LGHNA and CDR2 YSLEER come from the germline V gene. For the CDR3, the DNA is TGCGCCAGCAGCCAATGGATGGGAATGACTAGCGGGAGGGCCGGCGAGCTGTTCTTC. This translates into CASSQWMGMTSGRAGELFF.

The chain couples TRBV9 to TRBJ2-1; possibly TRBD1 for D (6 bases). V shed 0 bases and J shed 7 bases, with 14 bases lying between them. The CDR3 length is 15 residues. Per the germline V gene, CDR1 is SGDLS and CDR2 is YYNGEE. CDR3 DNA sequence: TGTGCCAGCAGCGTAGGAGAGAGGGGGTTGAATGAGCAGTTCTTC. This sequence encodes CASSVGERGLNEQFF.

A note on this clonotype: A junction end diverges from the germline sequence, so it may reflect a read error. The chain joins TRBV5-1 to TRBJ2-1, with 9 nucleotides matching TRBD1. CDR3 size: 16 residues. Per germline, CDR1 SGHRS and CDR2 YFSETQ. In DNA form, the CDR3 reads TGCGCCAGCAGCCCTGGAGACAGGGGGGGGGTCCATGAGCGGTTCTTC. Its translation is CASSPGDRGGVHERFF. The complete variable domain, with remaining parts taken from reference TRBV5-1 and TRBJ2-1, reads KAGVTQTPRYLIKTRGQQVTLSCSPISGHRSVSWYQQTPGQGLQFLFEYFSETQRNKGNFPGRFSGRQFSNSRSEMNVSTLELGDSALYLCASSPGDRGGVHERFFGPGTRLTVL.

This clonotype showed up many times. The chain has TRBV7-9 and TRBJ2-7, with D uncertain. Germline assignment: CDR1 SEHNR and CDR2 FQNEAQ (reference sequence). V was shortened by 1 base and J by 7 bases, with 8 bases between the two germline ends. This CDR3 is 12 amino acids long. Here the CDR3 DNA reads TGTGCCAGCAGCTTAGGGGTGATGGAGCAGTACTTC. Protein: CASSLGVMEQYF. Full variable domain (outside the CDR3, taken from reference TRBV7-9 and TRBJ2-7): DTGVSQNPRHKITKRGQNVTFRCDPISEHNRLYWYRQTLGQGPEFLTYFQNEAQLEKSRLLSDRFSAERPKGSFSTLEIQRTEQGDSAMYLCASSLGVMEQYFGPGTRLTVT.

This chain uses TRBV2 with TRBJ1-1; D unresolved. Germline CDR1 is SNHLY and CDR2 is FYNNEI. V dropped 5 bases and J dropped 5 bases, with 12 bases sitting between them. This CDR3 comprises 13 residues. In nucleotides, the CDR3 is TGTGCCAGCAGTACGAATTTAGAGACTGAAGCTTTCTTT. Its translation is CASSTNLETEAFF.

Many counts were recorded for this clonotype. This sequence joins TRBV2 and TRBJ1-2, with 7 bases lining up with TRBD1. CDR1 SNHLY and CDR2 FYNNEI come from the germline V gene. V trimming: 2 bases; J trimming: 0 bases; junction bases outside the gene matches: 3. CDR3 size: 15 residues. CDR3: CASSEHRGSNYGYTF. For the CDR3, the DNA is TGTGCCAGCAGTGAACACAGGGGTTCTAACTATGGCTACACCTTC.

This clonotype was recorded a few times. The rearrangement uses TRBV19 and TRBJ2-6; D is uncertain. Trimming stripped 2 bases from V and 1 base from J, with 6 bases between. The CDR3 spans 15 residues. Germline CDR1 is LNHDA and CDR2 is SQIVND (reference sequence). In DNA, the CDR3 is TGTGCCAGTAGTATACTGACTTCTGGGGCCAACGTCCTGACTTTC. Translating it yields CASSILTSGANVLTF.

This clonotype has a handful of counts. The chain combines TRBV7-9 with TRBJ2-7; no clear D gene. CDR3 length: 12 residues. Germline V gene data show CDR1 as SEHNR and CDR2 as FQNEAQ (reference sequence). V gave up 0 bases and J gave up 5 bases, with 5 bases separating them. DNA for the CDR3: TGTGCCAGCAGCTTAGCCCCCCACGAGCAGTACTTC. Amino acid sequence: CASSLAPHEQYF.

Worth noting for this clonotype: A much more abundant neighbour one base away suggests this may be a read error. The rearrangement links TRBV6-5 to TRBJ1-4; unclear D gene. There are 16 residues in the CDR3. Per germline, CDR1 MNHEY and CDR2 SVGAGI. CDR3 in amino acids: CASTPNSIATNEKLVF. DNA of the CDR3: TGTGCCAGCACCCCAAACTCCATTGCAACTAATGAAAAACTGGTTTTT.

With respect to this clonotype: At one boundary the junction diverges from the germline segment, which might be a read error. In nucleotides, the CDR3 is TGTGCCAGCAGCTCCGGCCCCTGGGGACAGAGTTTT. This translates into CASSSGPWGQSF. The rearrangement links TRBV6-2 or TRBV6-3 to TRBJ1-1; 7 bases align to TRBD1. Germline CDR1 MNHEY, CDR2 SVGEGT. The CDR3 runs 12 residues.

This clonotype was counted ten times or more. The chain links TRBV7-9 to TRBJ2-7; 7 positions agree with TRBD1. This CDR3 region has 14 residues. Germline loops: CDR1 SEHNR, CDR2 FQNEAQ (reference sequence). The junction had 7 bases not matched to a gene; V was cut back by 4 bases and J by 4 bases. CDR3 loop: CASSSLEQGYEQYF. The DNA for the CDR3 is TGTGCCAGCAGCTCGTTGGAACAGGGGTACGAGCAGTACTTC.

The chain is built from TRBV7-9 and TRBJ1-2; 7 positions agree with TRBD1. This CDR3 has 16 residues. Germline CDR1 is SEHNR and CDR2 is FQNEAQ (reference sequence). V gave up 0 bases and J gave up 4 bases; unmatched junction bases: 8. CDR3 amino acids: CASSLANGQVLYGYTF. DNA for the CDR3: TGTGCCAGCAGCTTAGCAAATGGACAGGTGCTCTATGGCTACACCTTC.

This clonotype was observed a few times. The chain has TRBV24-1 and TRBJ1-5, with TRBD1 matching 11 bases. Per germline, CDR1 KGHDR and CDR2 SFDVKD. With V trimmed by 4 bases and J by 6 bases, 4 bases remained unmatched. CDR3 length equals 15 residues. As DNA, the CDR3 is TGTGCCACCAGTGAGCGCGGGACAGGGGGTCAGCCCCAGCATTTT. As protein: CATSERGTGGQPQHF.

The chain joins TRBV6-2 or TRBV6-3 to TRBJ1-2, with TRBD1 matching over 8 bases. The ends lost 5 bases at V and 4 bases at J; junction bases unmatched: 6. CDR1 and CDR2 (germline): MNHEY, SVGEGT. The CDR3 has 14 residues. CDR3 coding DNA: TGTGCCAGCAGTCCGGGGACAGGCAGCTATGGCTACACCTTC. Amino acid sequence: CASSPGTGSYGYTF.

This clonotype was observed a few times. The rearrangement joins TRBV19 to TRBJ1-5; D is unresolved. V dropped 1 base and J dropped 0 bases, with 10 bases sitting between them. This CDR3 comprises 16 residues. The germline gives CDR1 LNHDA, CDR2 SQIVND (reference sequence). The CDR3 protein is CASSIGDGYSNQPQHF. The CDR3 region has the DNA TGTGCCAGTAGTATAGGCGACGGGTATAGCAATCAGCCCCAGCATTTT.

This clonotype was seen repeatedly, ten times or more. This sequence joins TRBV5-1 and TRBJ2-3, with D unclear. The V end lost 0 bases, the J end lost 0 bases, and 11 bases lay between the germline ends. Germline CDR1 SGHRS, CDR2 YFSETQ. The CDR3 covers 16 residues. Here the CDR3 DNA reads TGCGCCAGCAGCTTGGGAGTACTCTTGAGCACAGATACGCAGTATTTT. It is translated as CASSLGVLLSTDTQYF.

There are a few counts of this clonotype. The CDR3 sequence: CASSEGGTGELFF. The CDR3 region has the DNA TGTGCCAGCAGTGAAGGGGGAACCGGGGAGCTGTTTTTT. This chain joins TRBV6-1 and TRBJ2-2; D gene unclear. Trimming left V 1 base short and J 5 bases short, with 5 bases between. Germline CDR1 is MNHNS and CDR2 is SASEGT. The CDR3 covers 13 residues.

This clonotype was detected many times. The chain has TRBV11-2 and TRBJ2-1; 8 bases agree with TRBD2. The germline gives CDR1 SGHAT, CDR2 FQNNGV. The CDR3 length is 14 residues. Trimming at V came to 2 bases and at J to 9 bases, leaving 6 bases not matched to a gene. CDR3 bases: TGTGCCAGCAGCTTAAACGGGGGGGCCGTTGAGCAGTTCTTC. Translation gives CASSLNGGAVEQFF.

This clonotype was counted a few times. The chain joins TRBV4-1 to TRBJ2-7, with 9 bases that match TRBD2. The CDR3 has 16 residues. J lost 4 bases, V lost 1 base, and 8 bases had no gene match. Germline loops: CDR1 MGHRA, CDR2 YSYEKL. The CDR3 DNA is TGCGCCAGCAGCCAAGCTCTTAGCGGGGGAGTGTACGAGCAGTACTTC. This sequence encodes CASSQALSGGVYEQYF.

This clonotype was counted once. A much larger clone is a single base away; this may be a read error. This sequence joins TRBV6-4 and TRBJ1-5; possibly TRBD1 for D (6 bases). This CDR3 has 18 residues. The V end was cut by 3 bases, the J end by 0 bases, with 18 bases between. CDR1 is MRHNA and CDR2 is SNTAGT in the germline V gene. Written as DNA, the CDR3 is TGTGCCAGCAGTGATACAGGGCTCAAAGAAGTTAGCAATCAGCCCCAGCATTTT. It translates to CASSDTGLKEVSNQPQHF.

This clonotype was seen just once. Because the CDR3 is missing its conserved closing phenylalanine or tryptophan, this is likely a read error. The CDR3 reads CASGFFGEAVTDTQYL. CDR3 DNA sequence: TGTGCCAGCGGTTTTTTTGGGGAGGCTGTAACAGATACGCAGTATCTT. V gene TRBV28 combines with J gene TRBJ2-3, with D possibly matching TRBD2 (6 bases). In germline, CDR1 is MDHEN, CDR2 SYDVKM. The CDR3 contains 16 residues.

This clonotype was seen more than once but under ten times. The rearrangement links TRBV4-3 to TRBJ2-7, with 11 bases matching TRBD1. The CDR3 contains 16 residues. The V and J ends lost 1 base and 5 bases, in that order; junction bases with no gene match: 7. Germline lookup yields CDR1 LGHNA and CDR2 YSLEER. The CDR3 sequence: CASSQATGTGGDEQYF. The CDR3 nucleotides read TGCGCCAGCAGCCAAGCAACCGGGACAGGGGGTGACGAGCAGTACTTC.

This clonotype was seen at least ten times. The chain joins TRBV27 to TRBJ2-7, with D perhaps TRBD1 (6 bases). Germline loops: CDR1 MNHEY, CDR2 SMNVEV (reference sequence). V lost 5 bases to trimming and J lost 0 bases, with 11 bases between them. CDR3 length equals 14 residues. CDR3 loop: CASSLKGDSYEQYF. The CDR3 DNA follows: TGTGCCAGCAGTCTGAAGGGGGACTCCTACGAGCAGTACTTC.

The sample holds a few counts of this clonotype. V gene TRBV30 combines with J gene TRBJ1-4; 10 bases fit TRBD1. CDR1 and CDR2 (germline): GTSNPN, SVGIG (reference sequence). V gave up 0 bases and J gave up 6 bases; unmatched junction bases: 1. The CDR3 length is 14 residues. The CDR3 nucleotides read TGTGCCTGGAGTGTTGGGACAGGGGATGAAAAACTGTTTTTT. This gives the protein CAWSVGTGDEKLFF.